The 32 T cell receptor beta chains given below trace back to one sample, sequenced in a study of T cells in Graves' hyperthyroidism and ophthalmopathy. Amplification of TCR beta CDR3 regions was performed using RNA transcripts as template. RT-PCR in the first round (using the HTBI primer set) targeted the TCR CDR3. TCRdb analysed the multiplex PCR reads with MiXCR anew, one entry per CDR3 protein. The sample holds 600,000 to 750,000 distinct CDR3 sequences; about 18% are singletons and the top ten take roughly 16%. The sample taken for sequencing was blood. Every receptor here comes from a man aged 45-65 years with Graves' hyperthyroidism.

In nucleotides, the CDR3 is TGTGCCAGCAGCTTGCCAGCCTCATTAGGTGCTTATGGCTACACCTTC. Amino acid sequence: CASSLPASLGAYGYTF. The J gene is TRBJ1-2, the V gene TRBV5-4; D is ambiguous. The CDR3 length is 16 residues. Germline CDR1 is SGHNT and CDR2 is YYREEE (reference sequence). V was clipped by 1 base and J by 5 bases, with 18 bases between them.

This clonotype occurred many times. The rearrangement joins TRBV19 to TRBJ1-1; weak D call: TRBD1 (6 bases). Trimming left V 7 bases short and J 8 bases short, with 14 bases between. Looked up from germline, CDR1 is LNHDA and CDR2 is SQIVND (reference sequence). The CDR3 covers 12 residues. Here the CDR3 DNA reads TGTGCCAGTAATTCCCCGGGACAAGAAGCTTTCTTT. This encodes CASNSPGQEAFF.

The CDR3 DNA reads TGTGCCAGCAGCTCGGGACAGGGGGCGATCGCAGATACGCAGTATTTT. This gives the protein CASSSGQGAIADTQYF. The chain combines TRBV5-8 with TRBJ2-3, with TRBD1 matching over 12 bases. Looked up from germline, CDR1 is SGHTS and CDR2 is YDEGEE. V trimming: 3 bases; J trimming: 4 bases; junction bases outside the gene matches: 6. The CDR3 extends over 16 amino acids.

The rearrangement joins TRBV6-2 or TRBV6-3 to TRBJ1-5, with D possibly TRBD1 on 5 matching bases. The CDR3 is 14 residues long. The ends were cut back, 5 bases at V and 3 bases at J, with 11 bases in the middle. The germline CDR1 and CDR2 sequences are MNHEY and SVGEGT. Here the CDR3 reads CASSRRDVNQPQHF. CDR3 sequence (DNA): TGTGCCAGCAGTCGCCGGGACGTCAATCAGCCCCAGCATTTT.

The chain links TRBV20-1 to TRBJ2-7; 10 nucleotides align to TRBD2. The CDR3 contains 14 residues. Germline V gene data show CDR1 as DFQATT and CDR2 as SNEGSKA (reference sequence). V lost 3 bases and J lost 0; bases outside the gene matches: 2. DNA of the CDR3: TGCAGTGCTAGCCCTAGCGGGAGCTCCTACGAGCAGTACTTC. The encoded protein is CSASPSGSSYEQYF.

At least ten counts were recorded for this clonotype. J is TRBJ2-1 and V is TRBV29-1; D may match TRBD1 or TRBD2 (5 bases each). The CDR3 consists of 14 residues. Per the germline V gene, CDR1 is SQVTM and CDR2 is ANQGSEA. The germline V and J ends were trimmed by 3 bases and 0 bases, with 9 bases remaining between them. The DNA for the CDR3 is TGCAGCGTTGAGGGGGTAGGCTCCTACAATGAGCAGTTCTTC. Protein sequence: CSVEGVGSYNEQFF.

This chain connects TRBV6-1 to TRBJ2-1; either TRBD1 or TRBD2 may fit D (6 bases each). CDR1 MNHNS and CDR2 SASEGT come from the germline V gene. CDR3 length: 17 amino acids. V lost 5 bases to trimming and J lost 4 bases, with 21 bases between them. The CDR3: CASSYGALQGTYNEQFF. The CDR3, as DNA: TGTGCCAGCAGTTATGGGGCCCTCCAGGGGACTTACAATGAGCAGTTCTTC.

This clonotype has ten or more counts. The chain couples TRBV19 to TRBJ1-1; D is uncertain. This CDR3 has 12 amino acids. V was cut by 5 bases and J by 5 bases, with 9 bases left in between. Germline CDR1 reads LNHDA; CDR2 reads SQIVND (reference sequence). Here the CDR3 DNA reads TGTGCCAGTAGTCTGGGGATAACTGAAGCTTTCTTT. Amino acids: CASSLGITEAFF. The full variable domain, in which reference TRBV19 and TRBJ1-1 provide the parts outside the CDR3, is DGGITQSPKYLFRKEGQNVTLSCEQNLNHDAMYWYRQDPGQGLRLIYYSQIVNDFQKGDIAEGYSVSREKKESFPLTVTSAQKNPTAFYLCASSLGITEAFFGQGTRLTVV.

This clonotype was seen many times. The V and J genes are TRBV10-2 and TRBJ2-7, with 7 positions matching TRBD1. The CDR3 has 14 residues. The germline gives CDR1 WSHSY, CDR2 SAAADI. V shed 6 bases and J 2 bases; nucleotides not matched to a gene: 7. CDR3 sequence (DNA): TGCGCCAGCAGGAGGACAGGAGAAACCTACGAGCAGTACTTC. Residues: CASRRTGETYEQYF.

In nucleotides, the CDR3 is TGTGCCAGCAGTTACTGGACCGGACAGGGGGACTACGAGCAGTACTTC. Translating gives CASSYWTGQGDYEQYF. The rearrangement links TRBV27 to TRBJ2-7, with TRBD1 matching over 10 bases. The CDR3 covers 16 residues. Germline trimming cut 4 bases from V and 3 bases from J; bases unmatched to any gene: 9. Germline CDR1 reads MNHEY; CDR2 reads SMNVEV (reference sequence).

This clonotype has more than one count but fewer than ten. This chain uses TRBV19 with TRBJ1-5; no firm D call. Germline V gene data show CDR1 as LNHDA and CDR2 as SQIVND (reference sequence). V dropped 3 bases and J dropped 5 bases, with 8 bases sitting between them. The CDR3 has 13 residues. This CDR3 reads CASSITFDQPQHF. The CDR3 bases are TGTGCCAGTAGTATCACATTCGATCAGCCCCAGCATTTT.

In this sample, this clonotype turned up many times. This rearrangement joins TRBV27 to TRBJ2-2; TRBD1 or TRBD2 may be the D gene (6 bases each). This CDR3 spans 15 amino acids. Between the trimmed V and J ends, which lost 3 bases and 5 bases, there was a span of 13 bases. Germline CDR1 reads MNHEY; CDR2 reads SMNVEV (reference sequence). CDR3 bases: TGTGCCAGCAGTTTTTGGGGGGCCGAAACCGGGGAGCTGTTTTTT. Amino acid sequence: CASSFWGAETGELFF.

This clonotype has just a few counts. The chain is built from TRBV9 and TRBJ1-5; D remains ambiguous. The CDR3 contains 15 residues. The ends were cut back, 0 bases at V and 3 bases at J, with 10 bases in the middle. Per germline, CDR1 SGDLS and CDR2 YYNGEE. CDR3: CASSVGPDPNQPQHF. The DNA for the CDR3 is TGTGCCAGCAGCGTAGGGCCAGATCCCAATCAGCCCCAGCATTTT.

This chain joins TRBV7-2 and TRBJ1-2; TRBD1 is a possible D gene (6 bases). This CDR3 has 15 residues. V gave up 2 bases and J gave up 7 bases, with 17 bases separating them. Germline loops: CDR1 SGHTA, CDR2 FQGNSA. The CDR3 nucleotides read TGTGCCAGCAGCTTAATAGGGGGGTCCGGGGGTGGCTACACCTTC. This gives the protein CASSLIGGSGGGYTF.

The chain employs TRBV30 and TRBJ2-1, with D possibly matching TRBD2 (6 bases). CDR1 is GTSNPN and CDR2 is SVGIG in the germline V gene (reference sequence). The CDR3 runs to 14 residues. The V and J ends lost 1 base and 8 bases respectively, with 15 bases between them. Written as DNA, the CDR3 is TGTGCCTGGAGTGCTGGGGCGGGATCTCATGAGCAGTTCTTC. This encodes CAWSAGAGSHEQFF.

In its sample, this clonotype was seen a few times. This chain joins TRBV12-3 or TRBV12-4 and TRBJ1-2; 8 nucleotides align to TRBD1. Trimming at V came to 2 bases and at J to 13 bases, leaving 3 bases not matched to a gene. The CDR3 length is 11 residues. The CDR3 region is CASSLNRGITF. The CDR3 nucleotides read TGTGCCAGCAGTTTAAACAGGGGGATCACCTTC.

This clonotype was detected many times. Being one base from a much bigger clone, this may be a read error. The chain is built from TRBV11-2 and TRBJ2-2; 8 bases agree with TRBD2. The V segment lost 10 bases and the J segment 6 bases; nucleotides outside the gene matches: 16. The CDR3 runs to 16 residues. CDR1 is SGHAT, CDR2 FQNNGV, per germline. The CDR3 DNA reads as TGTGCCAACAGAACTTCGGGGGGGATCGGTCCCGGGGAGCTGTTTTTT. Its protein is CANRTSGGIGPGELFF. The full variable domain, its missing parts supplied by reference TRBV11-2 and TRBJ2-2, is EAGVAQSPRYKIIEKRQSVAFWCNPISGHATLYWYQQILGQGPKLLIQFQNNGVVDDSQLPKDRFSAERLKGVDSTLKIQPAKLEDSAVYLCANRTSGGIGPGELFFGEGSRLTVL.

This clonotype was found many times. The chain recombines TRBV7-2 with TRBJ2-2; D may be TRBD1 (6 bases). Germline V gives CDR1 SGHTA, CDR2 FQGNSA. V lost 5 bases, J lost 0 bases, and 10 bases lay in between. This CDR3 is 15 amino acids long. The DNA for the CDR3 is TGTGCCAGCAGCCGGGACAACCCGAACACCGGGGAGCTGTTTTTT. As protein: CASSRDNPNTGELFF.

This clonotype was picked up many times. Here the CDR3 DNA reads TGCGCCAGCAGTGAGTCAAGGAAGCCCAAGACCCAGTACTTC. The encoded protein is CASSESRKPKTQYF. The rearrangement joins TRBV10-2 to TRBJ2-5; D is unclear. Germline V gene data show CDR1 as WSHSY and CDR2 as SAAADI. The CDR3 has 14 amino acids. Between the trimmed V and J ends, which lost 0 bases and 6 bases, there was a span of 11 bases.

At least ten counts were recorded for this clonotype. The rearrangement joins TRBV7-9 to TRBJ1-4; the D is unclear. The CDR3 length is 14 residues. V was shortened by 3 bases and J by 0 bases, with 5 bases between the two germline ends. CDR1 is SEHNR and CDR2 is FQNEAQ in the germline V gene (reference sequence). The CDR3 coding sequence is TGTGCCAGCAGCTTGGAGACAACTAATGAAAAACTGTTTTTT. Translated: CASSLETTNEKLFF.

In its sample, this clonotype was seen many times. V and J are TRBV2 and TRBJ1-4, with 8 nucleotides matching TRBD1. Germline values: CDR1 SNHLY, CDR2 FYNNEI. Trimming took 0 bases from V and 8 from J; bases not matched to a gene: 2. This CDR3 has 14 residues. The CDR3 region has the DNA TGTGCCAGCAGTGAAGCTGGACAGGGAGAAAAACTGTTTTTT. It is translated as CASSEAGQGEKLFF.

This sequence joins TRBV4-2 and TRBJ2-1, with 8 bases identical to TRBD2. V dropped 2 bases and J dropped 9; count of bases not matched to a gene: 12. CDR1 is LGHNA, CDR2 YNFKEQ, per germline. The CDR3 has 16 amino acids. The CDR3: CASSQYRPGGPGEQFF. The CDR3 coding sequence is TGTGCCAGCAGCCAATATCGCCCGGGAGGGCCGGGTGAGCAGTTCTTC.

In this sample, this clonotype turned up many times. The V call is TRBV7-2, the J call TRBJ1-4; D possibly corresponds to TRBD1 (5 bases). Deletions cut 4 bases from V and 7 bases from J, with 13 bases between. From germline, CDR1 is SGHTA and CDR2 FQGNSA. There are 14 residues in the CDR3. CDR3 loop: CASSSFGRGEKLFF. The DNA for the CDR3 is TGTGCCAGCAGCTCGTTCGGTAGGGGTGAAAAACTGTTTTTT.

This clonotype was recorded many times. The gene calls are TRBV20-1 and TRBJ2-5; TRBD2 matches at 9 bases. Germline lookup yields CDR1 DFQATT and CDR2 SNEGSKA (reference sequence). Germline trimming cut 3 bases from V and 0 bases from J; bases unmatched to any gene: 5. There are 15 residues in the CDR3. As DNA, the CDR3 is TGCAGTGCTAGCGAGAGACTAGCGGACCAAGAGACCCAGTACTTC. It translates to CSASERLADQETQYF.

The table lists this clonotype with many counts. The chain uses TRBV5-6 and TRBJ2-1, with a weak D call TRBD2 (5 bases). Trimming removed 0 bases at V and 6 bases at J, with 10 bases between. From germline, CDR1 is SGHDT and CDR2 YYEEEE. This CDR3 comprises 14 residues. This chain's CDR3 is CASSLARGLNEQFF. The CDR3 DNA reads TGTGCCAGCAGCTTGGCGAGAGGACTCAATGAGCAGTTCTTC.

V and J are TRBV7-9 and TRBJ1-1; D is undetermined. Deletions cut 1 base from V and 6 bases from J, with 12 bases between. This CDR3 spans 14 amino acids. Germline lookup yields CDR1 SEHNR and CDR2 FQNEAQ (reference sequence). This CDR3 is CASSLVSGDAEAFF. The CDR3 region has the DNA TGTGCCAGCAGCTTAGTGAGCGGTGACGCTGAAGCTTTCTTT.

This clonotype was seen a handful of times. The chain employs TRBV6-1 and TRBJ2-7; TRBD2 aligns across 13 bases. The germline gives CDR1 MNHNS, CDR2 SASEGT. This CDR3 is 14 amino acids long. The ends lost 6 bases at V and 2 bases at J; junction bases unmatched: 1. DNA of the CDR3: TGTGCCAGCAGGGGGACTAGCGGGGCCTACGAGCAGTACTTC. It yields the protein CASRGTSGAYEQYF.

This clonotype appeared a few times. This chain uses TRBV12-3 or TRBV12-4 with TRBJ1-2; TRBD1 matches 7 bases. The V segment lost 6 bases and the J segment 8 bases; nucleotides outside the gene matches: 12. CDR3 length equals 14 residues. The DNA for the CDR3 is TGTGCCAGCAGGGGACAGATAACTCGGAGCGGCTACACCTTC. It encodes CASRGQITRSGYTF.

This clonotype was counted at least ten times. This sequence joins TRBV2 and TRBJ2-5; 7 positions match TRBD2. Trimming took 6 bases from V and 2 from J; bases not matched to a gene: 6. Looked up from germline, CDR1 is SNHLY and CDR2 is FYNNEI. The CDR3 spans 14 residues. CDR3: CASRPGDYQETQYF. CDR3 sequence (DNA): TGTGCCAGCAGACCCGGGGACTATCAAGAGACCCAGTACTTC.

Of note for this clonotype: Just one base apart from a much larger clone, this may be a read error. Because the CDR3's place on the DNA is in doubt, the DNA is left out and the CDR3 is given as listed by TCRdb. CDR3 amino acids: CASSFGQGARDTRYF. The J gene is TRBJ2-3, the V gene TRBV12-3 or TRBV12-4; the table's D call, TRBD1, was not checked against the DNA. The CDR3 totals 15 residues, both ends included.

This clonotype has only a few counts. The chain recombines TRBV5-1 with TRBJ2-2; no clear D gene. The germline CDR1 and CDR2 sequences are SGHRS and YFSETQ. V was shortened by 9 bases and J by 0 bases, with 15 bases between the two germline ends. This CDR3 region has 15 residues. CDR3 sequence reads: CATQTIPTNTGELFF. The CDR3 coding sequence is TGCGCCACCCAGACCATACCTACGAACACCGGGGAGCTGTTTTTT.

This clonotype has ten or more counts. This chain joins TRBV2 and TRBJ2-7; D is undetermined. V gave up 7 bases and J gave up 0 bases, with 13 bases separating them. Germline lookup yields CDR1 SNHLY and CDR2 FYNNEI. This CDR3 comprises 14 residues. The CDR3 spells CASTVRRSSYEQYF. The CDR3 DNA reads as TGTGCCAGCACTGTTCGGCGAAGCTCCTACGAGCAGTACTTC.